Listed below are T cell receptor beta chains from one sample, sequenced in a study of T-cell reconstitution after alpha-beta-depleted transplantation in children. One entry per CDR3 protein results from TCRdb running MiXCR on the PCR reads. Of approximately 400,000 distinct CDR3 sequences listed, roughly a tenth were seen once; the top ten hold 4.5% to 6%. The sample here was PBMCs from the stem cell graft donor, taken from the stem cell graft. The source of these receptors is a human donor who donated a stem cell graft to a child with acute myeloid leukemia. CDR3s include the opening cysteine and the closing phenylalanine or tryptophan. The D gene is left open where the match is weak. Some rows mark clone size as missing; the rest say once, few, many or name a class of expanded clone.

v_gene: TRBV6-1; d_gene: .; abundance: .; j_gene: TRBJ1-2; CDR3aa: CASVPSGVNGYTF; CDR3nt: TGTGCCAGCGTCCCATCGGGGGTCAATGGCTACACCTTC
v_gene: TRBV5-6; d_gene: .; abundance: .; j_gene: TRBJ2-1; CDR3aa: CASSLELGKGDEQFF; CDR3nt: TGTGCCAGCAGCTTGGAACTGGGAAAGGGGGATGAGCAGTTCTTC
v_gene: TRBV7-9; d_gene: TRBD1; abundance: many; j_gene: TRBJ1-4; CDR3aa: CASSVGGTGGLREKLFF; CDR3nt: TGTGCCAGCAGCGTAGGCGGGACAGGGGGCTTACGGGAAAAACTGTTTTTT
v_gene: TRBV15; d_gene: TRBD1; abundance: .; j_gene: TRBJ2-2; CDR3aa: CATSGRQGAETGELFF; CDR3nt: TGTGCCACCAGCGGGAGACAGGGGGCGGAGACCGGGGAGCTGTTTTTT
v_gene: TRBV4-1; d_gene: .; abundance: .; j_gene: TRBJ2-6; CDR3aa: CASSQESGNSGANVLTF; CDR3nt: TGCGCCAGCAGCCAAGAATCGGGGAACTCTGGGGCCAACGTCCTGACTTTC
v_gene: TRBV5-1; d_gene: TRBD1; abundance: few; j_gene: TRBJ1-1; CDR3aa: CASHGGQYTEAFF; CDR3nt: TGCGCCAGCCACGGGGGACAGTACACTGAAGCTTTCTTT
v_gene: TRBV4-3; d_gene: .; abundance: many; j_gene: TRBJ2-2; CDR3aa: CASSQGRRTGELFF; CDR3nt: TGCGCCAGCAGCCAAGGCAGGCGGACCGGGGAGCTGTTTTTT
v_gene: TRBV5-1; d_gene: TRBD1; abundance: .; j_gene: TRBJ2-7; CDR3aa: CASSPDRNYEQYF; CDR3nt: TGCGCCAGCAGCCCGGACAGGAACTACGAGCAGTACTTC
v_gene: TRBV12-3/TRBV12-4; d_gene: TRBD1; abundance: .; j_gene: TRBJ2-2; CDR3aa: CASRNRGGNTGELFF; CDR3nt: TGTGCCAGCAGGAACAGGGGCGGGAACACCGGGGAGCTGTTTTTT
v_gene: TRBV5-1; d_gene: TRBD2; abundance: .; j_gene: TRBJ2-1; CDR3aa: CASSKGLAGDEQFF; CDR3nt: TGCGCCAGCAGCAAAGGACTAGCGGGAGATGAGCAGTTCTTC
v_gene: TRBV5-1; d_gene: .; abundance: .; j_gene: TRBJ2-7; CDR3aa: CASSSTATGLEEQYF; CDR3nt: TGCGCCAGCAGCTCGACCGCGACAGGTCTGGAGGAGCAGTACTTC
v_gene: TRBV29-1; d_gene: .; abundance: many; j_gene: TRBJ1-2; CDR3aa: CSVELQINYGYTF; CDR3nt: TGCAGCGTTGAATTGCAAATCAACTATGGCTACACCTTC
v_gene: TRBV5-1; d_gene: TRBD2; abundance: many; j_gene: TRBJ2-7; CDR3aa: CASTEPGGEDGKQYF; CDR3nt: TGCGCCAGCACCGAACCGGGGGGAGAAGATGGGAAGCAGTACTTC
v_gene: TRBV20-1; d_gene: TRBD2; abundance: many; j_gene: TRBJ2-1; CDR3aa: CSARDLRLAGGRQFF; CDR3nt: TGCAGTGCTAGAGATCTGCGGTTAGCGGGAGGGAGGCAGTTCTTC
v_gene: TRBV15; d_gene: TRBD1; abundance: many; j_gene: TRBJ1-2; CDR3aa: CATSREGGAHYGYTF; CDR3nt: TGTGCCACCAGCAGAGAAGGGGGCGCCCACTATGGCTACACCTTC
v_gene: TRBV20-1; d_gene: .; abundance: many; j_gene: TRBJ2-5; CDR3aa: CSARERGPRGLETQYF; CDR3nt: TGCAGTGCTAGAGAAAGGGGACCTCGGGGGTTGGAGACCCAGTACTTC
v_gene: TRBV4-3; d_gene: TRBD1; abundance: many; j_gene: TRBJ2-7; CDR3aa: CASSQMQTGLYEQYF; CDR3nt: TGCGCCAGCAGCCAAATGCAGACAGGGCTATACGAGCAGTACTTC
v_gene: TRBV11-2; d_gene: .; abundance: .; j_gene: TRBJ2-2; CDR3aa: CASSRSGSANTGELFF; CDR3nt: TGTGCCAGCAGTCGGAGCGGTTCGGCGAACACCGGGGAGCTGTTTTTT
v_gene: TRBV4-1; d_gene: .; abundance: .; j_gene: TRBJ2-4; CDR3aa: CASSQDGAALAKNIQYF; CDR3nt: TGCGCCAGCAGCCAAGATGGGGCAGCCCTAGCCAAAAACATTCAGTACTTC
v_gene: TRBV7-2; d_gene: .; abundance: .; j_gene: TRBJ2-1; CDR3aa: CASSFELQNEQFF; CDR3nt: TGTGCCAGCAGCTTCGAACTGCAGAATGAGCAGTTCTTC
v_gene: TRBV5-1; d_gene: .; abundance: many; j_gene: TRBJ2-1; CDR3aa: CASSRGGVEGNEQFF; CDR3nt: TGCGCCAGCAGCCGAGGGGGTGTAGAGGGGAATGAGCAGTTCTTC
v_gene: TRBV12-3/TRBV12-4; d_gene: TRBD1; abundance: .; j_gene: TRBJ1-1; CDR3aa: CASSTRQGLNTEAFF; CDR3nt: TGTGCCAGCAGCACCCGACAGGGACTGAACACTGAAGCTTTCTTT
v_gene: TRBV12-3/TRBV12-4; d_gene: TRBD2; abundance: few; j_gene: TRBJ2-2; CDR3aa: CASRTRTSGDSGELFF; CDR3nt: TGTGCCAGCAGGACACGGACTAGCGGGGACTCCGGGGAGCTGTTTTTT
v_gene: TRBV20-1; d_gene: .; abundance: .; j_gene: TRBJ2-5; CDR3aa: CSASENQGPLYF; CDR3nt: TGCAGTGCTAGCGAGAACCAGGGACCTCTGTACTTC
v_gene: TRBV11-1; d_gene: .; abundance: .; j_gene: TRBJ2-7; CDR3aa: CASSLLAEYEQYF; CDR3nt: TGTGCCAGCAGCTTGCTGGCAGAATACGAGCAGTACTTC
v_gene: TRBV10-2; d_gene: TRBD2; abundance: .; j_gene: TRBJ2-5; CDR3aa: CASSRTSGGQETQYF; CDR3nt: TGCGCCAGCTCCCGGACTAGCGGGGGGCAAGAGACCCAGTACTTC
v_gene: TRBV7-9; d_gene: TRBD1; abundance: few; j_gene: TRBJ1-2; CDR3aa: CASSLASLGQVGYTF; CDR3nt: TGTGCCAGCAGCTTAGCTAGCCTCGGACAGGTTGGCTACACCTTC
v_gene: TRBV5-1; d_gene: .; abundance: many; j_gene: TRBJ2-1; CDR3aa: CASSLASGEQFF; CDR3nt: TGCGCCAGCAGCTTGGCTAGTGGCGAGCAGTTCTTC
v_gene: TRBV7-2; d_gene: TRBD1; abundance: .; j_gene: TRBJ1-2; CDR3aa: CASSASGTGWDYGYTF; CDR3nt: TGTGCCAGCAGCGCATCCGGGACAGGGTGGGACTATGGCTACACCTTC
v_gene: TRBV7-9; d_gene: TRBD2; abundance: .; j_gene: TRBJ2-1; CDR3aa: CASSWPGRYNEQFF; CDR3nt: TGTGCCAGCAGCTGGCCCGGGAGGTACAATGAGCAGTTCTTC
v_gene: TRBV10-3; d_gene: .; abundance: many; j_gene: TRBJ1-5; CDR3aa: CAISGSEGEPQHF; CDR3nt: TGTGCCATCAGTGGAAGCGAAGGTGAGCCCCAGCATTTT
v_gene: TRBV20-1; d_gene: .; abundance: .; j_gene: TRBJ1-2; CDR3aa: CSAVGSPKGGYTF; CDR3nt: TGCAGTGCTGTTGGGTCCCCCAAGGGCGGCTACACCTTC
v_gene: TRBV20-1; d_gene: .; abundance: .; j_gene: TRBJ2-5; CDR3aa: CSALGRAWETQYF; CDR3nt: TGCAGTGCTCTCGGCCGGGCCTGGGAGACCCAGTACTTC
v_gene: TRBV7-3; d_gene: TRBD1; abundance: .; j_gene: TRBJ2-1; CDR3aa: CASSIQGTGNNEQFF; CDR3nt: TGTGCCAGCAGCATACAAGGGACAGGCAACAATGAGCAGTTCTTC
v_gene: TRBV30; d_gene: .; abundance: .; j_gene: TRBJ1-1; CDR3aa: CAWSVQGITEAFF; CDR3nt: TGTGCCTGGAGTGTACAGGGAATCACTGAAGCTTTCTTT
v_gene: TRBV12-3/TRBV12-4; d_gene: .; abundance: .; j_gene: TRBJ2-7; CDR3aa: CASSWTEQYF; CDR3nt: TGTGCCAGCAGTTGGACGGAGCAGTACTTC
v_gene: TRBV7-2; d_gene: .; abundance: .; j_gene: TRBJ1-6; CDR3aa: CASTPSRVNHSPLHF; CDR3nt: TGTGCCAGCACCCCGAGTCGGGTCAACCATTCACCCCTCCACTTT
v_gene: TRBV11-2; d_gene: .; abundance: .; j_gene: TRBJ2-4; CDR3aa: CASSPKEGVLKNIQYF; CDR3nt: TGTGCCAGCAGCCCCAAGGAGGGGGTGCTTAAAAACATTCAGTACTTC